The 23 T cell receptor beta chains in this list originate from one sample, sequenced in a study of shared clonotypes between healthy human individuals. Generated by immunoSEQ multiplex PCR, the TCRdb table keeps only in-frame clones and is missing some. The table records about 1 million clones, around 74% of them present only once. Sequencing was performed on memory CD4+ T cells sorted from blood. The sample's subset: CD45RA-negative fraction. The receptors come from a man younger than 35 in good health.

This clone was seen just once. This chain links TRBV6-6 with TRBJ1-1; possible D gene TRBD1, 6 bases. CDR1 is MNHNY, CDR2 SVGAGI, per germline (reference sequence). Trimming cost V 2 bases and J 6 bases, with 16 bases left between them. The CDR3 has 15 residues. CDR3 nucleotides: TGTGCCAGCAGTTACCCAGGGGTTACAGGCTCTGAAGCTTTCTTT. Its protein product is CASSYPGVTGSEAFF.

A note on this clone: With a much larger clone just one base away, this may be a read error. The rearrangement joins TRBV7-6 to TRBJ2-7; the D is unclear. The V end lost 1 base, the J end lost 1 base, and 5 bases lay between the germline ends. Germline assignment: CDR1 SGHVS and CDR2 FNYEAQ. CDR3 length equals 13 residues. CDR3 sequence: CASSLGVSYEQYF. The CDR3 coding sequence is TGTGCCAGCAGCTTAGGGGTGTCCTACGAGCAGTACTTC.

CDR3 sequence (DNA): TGTGCCATCAGTGAAGGGACAGAATCCAACTATGGCTACACCTTC. Protein sequence: CAISEGTESNYGYTF. This chain uses TRBV10-3 with TRBJ1-2; 7 positions match TRBD1. J was trimmed by 2 bases and V by 3 bases; bases with no gene match: 6. CDR1 is ENHRY and CDR2 is SYGVKD in the germline V gene. The CDR3 consists of 15 residues.

The CDR3 loop is CASSGGQGTETQYF. The CDR3 DNA is TGTGCCAGCAGTGGGGGACAGGGAACCGAGACCCAGTACTTC. The chain uses TRBV2 and TRBJ2-5, with 9 bases that match TRBD1. The CDR3 sequence is 14 residues long. CDR1 and CDR2 from the germline V gene are SNHLY and FYNNEI. V was pared by 4 bases and J by 5 bases, with 5 bases of the junction left unmatched.

This sequence joins TRBV16 and TRBJ2-7; TRBD1 matches 12 bases. V lost 0 bases, J lost 5 bases, and 5 bases stayed unmatched. The CDR3 is 16 amino acids. Looked up from germline, CDR1 is KGHSY and CDR2 is FQNENV. The CDR3 nucleotides are TGTGCCAGCAGCCAATCCGGGACAGGGGGCAGGAACGAGCAGTACTTC. It encodes CASSQSGTGGRNEQYF.

About this clone: This CDR3 is also generated by other DNA sequences in the sample. This chain connects TRBV19 to TRBJ1-5; no clear D gene. Germline V gives CDR1 LNHDA, CDR2 SQIVND (reference sequence). This CDR3 is built from 13 residues. The V and J ends lost 3 bases and 3 bases respectively, with 6 bases between them. CDR3 region: CASSIRDNQPQHF. CDR3 in DNA: TGTGCCAGTAGTATTCGTGACAATCAGCCCCAGCATTTT.

This clone has a handful of counts. This chain uses TRBV5-1 with TRBJ1-6; 10 positions match TRBD1. J lost 8 bases, V lost 5 bases, and 4 bases had no gene match. Germline V gene lookup returns CDR1 SGHRS and CDR2 YFSETQ. CDR3 size: 14 residues. CDR3 sequence (DNA): TGCGCCAGCAGGCCCGGGACAGGGGATTCACCCCTCCACTTT. This gives the protein CASRPGTGDSPLHF. Together with reference TRBV5-1 and TRBJ1-6, the CDR3 gives the full variable domain: KAGVTQTPRYLIKTRGQQVTLSCSPISGHRSVSWYQQTPGQGLQFLFEYFSETQRNKGNFPGRFSGRQFSNSRSEMNVSTLELGDSALYLCASRPGTGDSPLHFGNGTRLTVT.

The CDR3 is CASSSGGSSDTQYF. The CDR3 DNA reads as TGCGCCAGCAGCTCCGGCGGGAGCTCAGATACGCAGTATTTT. The V gene is TRBV5-1, the J gene TRBJ2-3, with 7 bases lining up with TRBD2. This CDR3 is built from 14 residues. Losses at the gene ends were 3 bases for V and 4 bases for J; bases not matched to a gene: 5. From germline, CDR1 is SGHRS and CDR2 YFSETQ.

The genes are TRBV4-1 and TRBJ1-1; TRBD1 matches 8 bases. The germline V gene encodes CDR1 MGHRA and CDR2 YSYEKL. V gave up 4 bases and J gave up 5 bases; unmatched junction bases: 21. CDR3 length: 19 amino acids. CDR3 residues: CASSRYSAARGPDTTEAFF. In DNA form, the CDR3 reads TGCGCCAGCAGCCGCTACTCAGCGGCCAGGGGGCCCGACACTACTGAAGCTTTCTTT.

This clone came up once. V and J are TRBV10-3 and TRBJ2-1; no clear D. The ends were cut back, 8 bases at V and 7 bases at J, with 12 bases in the middle. The germline V gene encodes CDR1 ENHRY and CDR2 SYGVKD. The CDR3 totals 12 residues. The CDR3 DNA follows: TGTGCCATCTCCCCTAGTAGTAATGAGCAGTTCTTC. It yields the protein CAISPSSNEQFF.

About this clone: It differs at one base from a far larger clone, so likely a read error. This sample includes further DNA sequences coding for the same CDR3. The V call is TRBV2, the J call TRBJ2-2; D is uncertain. Germline-derived CDR1 and CDR2 are SNHLY and FYNNEI. V lost 6 bases and J 1 base, leaving 3 bases between the germline ends. This CDR3 has 12 residues. CDR3 residues: CASSQNTGELFF. DNA of the CDR3: TGTGCCAGCAGCCAGAACACCGGGGAGCTGTTTTTT.

V gene TRBV2 combines with J gene TRBJ1-4; D is perhaps TRBD1 (5 bases). Trimming shortened V by 3 bases and J by 8 bases, and 7 bases separated the two germline ends. Germline CDR1 and CDR2: SNHLY and FYNNEI. This CDR3 region has 12 residues. The CDR3, as DNA: TGTGCCAGCAGTGATAACAGGGAAAAACTGTTTTTT. It specifies CASSDNREKLFF.

The CDR3 region has the DNA TGTGCCACCAGCAGAGAGCGGAGGGGTAATGAGCAGTTCTTC. Its translation: CATSRERRGNEQFF. The V and J genes are TRBV15 and TRBJ2-1; possible D gene TRBD2, 6 bases. The germline V and J ends were trimmed by 0 bases and 7 bases, with 10 bases remaining between them. The CDR3 runs to 14 residues. The germline gives CDR1 LNHNV, CDR2 YYDKDF (reference sequence).

The CDR3 nucleotides read TGTGCCAGCAGCATAGATGGAAACACCATATATTTT. Residues: CASSIDGNTIYF. V usage is TRBV9 and J usage is TRBJ1-3, with D unresolved. Trimming shortened V by 4 bases and J by 3 bases, and 5 bases separated the two germline ends. The germline V gene has CDR1 SGDLS and CDR2 YYNGEE. This CDR3 region has 12 residues.

This rearrangement joins TRBV18 to TRBJ2-3, with TRBD2 matching over 8 bases. The CDR3 is made up of 16 amino acids. The J segment lost 1 base and the V segment lost 4 bases, leaving 7 bases of the junction unmatched. In germline, CDR1 is KGHSH, CDR2 LQKENI. The CDR3 DNA reads TGTGCCAGCTCACGCGCGACTAGCGCGGGCACAGATACGCAGTATTTT. Translation gives CASSRATSAGTDTQYF.

This chain joins TRBV12-5 and TRBJ1-3; perhaps TRBD1 as D (6 bases). This CDR3 comprises 16 residues. Trimming pared 1 base from V and 0 bases from J, leaving 10 bases between. Germline V gives CDR1 LGHNT, CDR2 FRNRAP. The CDR3 here is CASGLGQGISGNTIYF. As DNA, the CDR3 is TGTGCTAGTGGTTTGGGGCAGGGGATCTCTGGAAACACCATATATTTT.

The chain links TRBV19 to TRBJ2-1; 14 bases align to TRBD2. CDR3 size: 14 residues. V lost 10 bases and J lost 7; bases outside the gene matches: 6. Per germline, CDR1 LNHDA and CDR2 SQIVND (reference sequence). CDR3 sequence (DNA): TGTGCCACCCGATGGACTAGCGGGAGGAATGAGCAGTTCTTC. It is translated as CATRWTSGRNEQFF.

The rearrangement uses TRBV18 and TRBJ1-2; the match to TRBD1 covers 7 bases. The CDR3 spans 14 residues. V shed 3 bases, J shed 8 bases, and the junction held 9 bases outside the gene matches. CDR1 and CDR2 from the germline V gene are KGHSH and LQKENI. CDR3 protein: CASSPDTGEGGYTF. CDR3 bases: TGTGCCAGCTCACCTGACACAGGGGAAGGCGGCTACACCTTC.

The chain carries TRBV6-6 and TRBJ1-1; maybe TRBD1 (6 bases). Trimming stripped 7 bases from V and 0 bases from J, with 18 bases between. The CDR3 runs 16 residues. Germline V gene data show CDR1 as MNHNY and CDR2 as SVGAGI (reference sequence). DNA for the CDR3: TGTGCCAGCACTCCGTCGGGGGGGGCGATGAACACTGAAGCTTTCTTT. Its protein is CASTPSGGAMNTEAFF.

The rearrangement links TRBV2 to TRBJ2-7; D might be TRBD1 (6 bases). This CDR3 contains 16 residues. Per germline, CDR1 SNHLY and CDR2 FYNNEI. V was cut by 3 bases and J by 3 bases, with 18 bases left in between. CDR3 nucleotide sequence: TGTGCCAGCAGTGAGGTGGGGGCATGGCAAAGCTACGAGCAGTACTTC. This gives the protein CASSEVGAWQSYEQYF.

The chain links TRBV28 to TRBJ1-3; 8 bases align to TRBD1. The germline V gene has CDR1 MDHEN and CDR2 SYDVKM. The CDR3 totals 17 residues. V shed 3 bases, J shed 2 bases, and the junction held 9 bases outside the gene matches. The CDR3 loop reads CASSLFLQGAPGNTIYF. The CDR3 DNA is TGTGCCAGCAGTTTGTTTTTGCAGGGGGCGCCTGGAAACACCATATATTTT. Full variable domain (outside the CDR3, taken from reference TRBV28 and TRBJ1-3): DVKVTQSSRYLVKRTGEKVFLECVQDMDHENMFWYRQDPGLGLRLIYFSYDVKMKEKGDIPEGYSVSREKKERFSLILESASTNQTSMYLCASSLFLQGAPGNTIYFGEGSWLTVV.

This chain links TRBV4-3 with TRBJ2-1; 12 nucleotides match TRBD2. Germline V gives CDR1 LGHNA, CDR2 YSLEER. Trimming at V came to 0 bases and at J to 4 bases, leaving 13 bases not matched to a gene. This CDR3 comprises 20 residues. CDR3 residues: CASSQDALRWLAGGYNEQFF. The CDR3 DNA follows: TGCGCCAGCAGCCAAGATGCCCTTCGGTGGCTAGCGGGAGGGTACAATGAGCAGTTCTTC.

The V gene is TRBV19, the J gene TRBJ1-2; tentatively, D is TRBD1 (5 bases). Germline V lookup: CDR1 LNHDA, CDR2 SQIVND (reference sequence). The CDR3 length is 16 residues. Deletions cut 4 bases from V and 4 bases from J, with 19 bases between. The CDR3 loop is CASSTKPGTRGYGYTF. CDR3 nucleotides: TGTGCCAGTAGTACCAAGCCAGGGACGAGGGGCTATGGCTACACCTTC.